Below are 27 T cell receptor beta chains sequenced from a single sample in a study of human T cells and chemical hapten exposure. One entry per CDR3 protein, called by TCRdb with MiXCR from the RACE reads. In the table there are about 54,000 distinct CDR3 sequences, 9.5% to 10% of which are singletons. The time point is: patch test 2, 6 weeks after DPC sensitization. Treatment described: therapeutic diphenylcyclopropenone sensitization with weekly scalp DPC. This material consisted of whole blood, taken in connection with sensitization to the hapten diphenylcyclopropenone (DPC). The source is a woman between 45 and 60 years old with alopecia areata. Some clones in this sample may be carry-over from other donors' samples.

This clonotype was counted at least ten times. The chain couples TRBV20-1 to TRBJ2-3, with 7 bases aligning to TRBD1. The ends lost 2 bases at V and 1 base at J; junction bases unmatched: 0. This CDR3 has 13 residues. Per germline, CDR1 DFQATT and CDR2 SNEGSKA (reference sequence). CDR3 coding DNA: TGCAGTGCTAGAACAGGGGGCACAGATACGCAGTATTTT. It yields the protein CSARTGGTDTQYF.

This chain uses TRBV6-5 with TRBJ1-4; a possible D gene is TRBD1 (6 bases). V lost 7 bases and J lost 12, with 24 bases in between. The CDR3 contains 15 residues. The V gene's germline CDR1 is MNHEY and CDR2 SVGAGI. CDR3 in amino acids: CASTSMGARPRELFF. The CDR3 DNA reads TGTGCCAGCACTTCTATGGGGGCGCGGCCGCGGGAACTGTTTTTT.

The table lists this clonotype with a few counts. The chain is built from TRBV7-6 and TRBJ2-3; D gene uncertain. The CDR3 runs 12 residues. V lost 5 bases to trimming and J lost 5 bases, with 8 bases between them. The germline V gene has CDR1 SGHVS and CDR2 FNYEAQ. CDR3 sequence (DNA): TGTGCCAGCAGCCCACACAGAGATACGCAGTATTTT. The encoded protein is CASSPHRDTQYF.

This clonotype was found a few times. The CDR3 reads CASSLTDQETQYF. Here the CDR3 DNA reads TGTGCCAGCAGCTTAACGGATCAAGAGACCCAGTACTTC. V gene TRBV11-2 combines with J gene TRBJ2-5; no firm D call. Trimming cost V 2 bases and J 2 bases, with 6 bases left between them. Looked up from germline, CDR1 is SGHAT and CDR2 is FQNNGV. The CDR3 has 13 residues.

V usage is TRBV12-3 or TRBV12-4 and J usage is TRBJ1-5; maybe TRBD1 (5 bases). The CDR3 covers 15 residues. The V and J ends lost 1 base and 4 bases respectively, with 11 bases between them. The CDR3 region is CASSLGAGTNQPQHF. CDR3 DNA: TGTGCCAGCAGTTTAGGGGCCGGGACTAATCAGCCCCAGCATTTT.

In this sample, this clonotype turned up once. A read error is likely here: a far larger clone is one base away. J is TRBJ1-1 and V is TRBV11-3; D unresolved. There are 11 residues in the CDR3. Germline CDR1 is SGHNT and CDR2 is YENEEA. DNA for the CDR3: TGTGCCAACAGCTTGAACACTGAAGCTTTCTTT. Translated, it gives CANSLNTEAFF.

The chain recombines TRBV5-1 with TRBJ1-1; TRBD1 matches at 7 bases. The length of the CDR3 is 12 residues. Germline loops: CDR1 SGHRS, CDR2 YFSETQ. The V and J ends lost 4 bases and 6 bases, in that order; junction bases with no gene match: 3. CDR3: CASSSDRAEAFF. The CDR3, as DNA: TGCGCCAGCAGCAGCGACAGGGCTGAAGCTTTCTTT.

Many counts were recorded for this clonotype. Germline is not matched at one junction end, which may reflect a read error. V and J are TRBV29-1 and TRBJ1-1, with D unresolved. The CDR3 spans 9 residues. Per the germline V gene, CDR1 is SQVTM and CDR2 is ANQGSEA. The CDR3 DNA reads TGCAGCGTTGAAGGGCGGGCCCAATTT. Its protein product is CSVEGRAQF.

This clonotype was recorded a few times. The CDR3 DNA follows: TGCGCCAGCAGCTTGGGTGGGGGAAGCATGACCTCTGAAGCTTTCTTT. The encoded protein is CASSLGGGSMTSEAFF. The chain recombines TRBV5-1 with TRBJ1-1, with a tentative D call TRBD1 (5 bases). Germline-derived CDR1 and CDR2 are SGHRS and YFSETQ. The CDR3 is 16 amino acids. Between the trimmed V and J ends, which lost 0 bases and 6 bases, there was a span of 18 bases.

The genes are TRBV12-3 or TRBV12-4 and TRBJ1-1; a weak D match, TRBD1 (6 bases). This CDR3 has 14 amino acids. V lost 6 bases and J 11 bases, leaving 22 bases between the germline ends. The CDR3 bases are TGTGCCAGCAGCCGAGAGGACAGCACCCGACTGGCTTTCTTT. As protein: CASSREDSTRLAFF.

Only one count was recorded for this clonotype. The genes are TRBV28 and TRBJ2-7; D might be TRBD1 (5 bases). The V end was cut by 3 bases, the J end by 2 bases, with 14 bases between. Germline CDR1 is MDHEN and CDR2 is SYDVKM. CDR3 size: 15 residues. CDR3 nucleotides: TGTGCCAGCAGTTTTTTCGTAGGACAAACCTACGAGCAGTACTTC. This encodes CASSFFVGQTYEQYF.

The chain has TRBV11-2 and TRBJ2-7; tentative D call: TRBD2 (5 bases). V was pared by 5 bases and J by 0 bases, with 8 bases between. Germline V CDR1 and CDR2: SGHAT, FQNNGV. The CDR3 has 13 amino acids. CDR3 sequence reads: CASSNRDSYEQYF. CDR3 nucleotide sequence: TGTGCCAGCAGCAACCGGGACTCCTACGAGCAGTACTTC.

The chain recombines TRBV28 with TRBJ1-2; a weak D match, TRBD1 (5 bases). The V end lost 5 bases, the J end lost 7 bases, and 8 bases lay between the germline ends. Germline V lookup: CDR1 MDHEN, CDR2 SYDVKM. This CDR3 has 11 amino acids. CDR3: CASSTTVGYTF. The CDR3 DNA reads TGTGCCAGCAGTACGACAGTTGGCTACACCTTC.

This clonotype was detected many times. The chain carries TRBV5-1 and TRBJ2-2; D remains ambiguous. CDR1 is SGHRS, CDR2 YFSETQ, per germline. This CDR3 has 12 residues. Trimming pared 2 bases from V and 4 bases from J, leaving 3 bases between. In DNA form, the CDR3 reads TGCGCCAGCAGCTTCGGCACCGGGGAGCTGTTTTTT. Protein: CASSFGTGELFF.

This clonotype appeared many times. The chain carries TRBV6-5 and TRBJ1-6, with a weak D call TRBD1 (6 bases). Trimming removed 0 bases at V and 6 bases at J, with 18 bases between. The germline V gene has CDR1 MNHEY and CDR2 SVGAGI. The CDR3 runs 18 residues. CDR3 nucleotides: TGTGCCAGCAGTTACTCGATAGGGGCCGGGGGCGGTAATTCACCCCTCCACTTT. Its translation is CASSYSIGAGGGNSPLHF.

J is TRBJ2-3 and V is TRBV19; D is unresolved. Germline CDR1 LNHDA, CDR2 SQIVND (reference sequence). V lost 5 bases and J lost 6, with 9 bases in between. The CDR3 contains 12 residues. CDR3 sequence (DNA): TGTGCCAGTAGTTTTCTGACCGATACGCAGTATTTT. This gives the protein CASSFLTDTQYF.

This clonotype has at least ten counts. The chain employs TRBV7-2 and TRBJ1-5; D is possibly TRBD1 (5 bases). The ends were cut back, 5 bases at V and 10 bases at J, with 18 bases in the middle. Looked up from germline, CDR1 is SGHTA and CDR2 is FQGNSA. This CDR3 is built from 14 residues. The CDR3 DNA sequence: TGTGCCAGCAGCACCGGGACCGCAACGCAACCCCAGCATTTT. Amino acids: CASSTGTATQPQHF.

This clonotype was recorded many times. The chain employs TRBV12-3 or TRBV12-4 and TRBJ1-1; D perhaps matches TRBD1 (5 bases). V gave up 6 bases and J gave up 1 base, with 12 bases separating them. This CDR3 region has 14 residues. CDR3 amino acids: CASRPGLQNTEAFF. The CDR3 nucleotides are TGTGCCAGCAGGCCAGGGTTACAGAACACTGAAGCTTTCTTT.

This clonotype was found many times. J is TRBJ1-1 and V is TRBV18, with TRBD1 matching over 7 bases. V was clipped by 6 bases and J by 8 bases; unmatched bases: 6. The V gene's germline CDR1 is KGHSH and CDR2 LQKENI. CDR3 length equals 12 residues. CDR3 in amino acids: CASSQGGREAFF. CDR3 coding DNA: TGTGCCAGCTCCCAAGGGGGCCGCGAAGCTTTCTTT.

In this sample, this clonotype turned up many times. This sequence joins TRBV12-3 or TRBV12-4 and TRBJ1-6; D might be TRBD1 (5 bases). The V end was cut by 3 bases, the J end by 9 bases, with 12 bases between. CDR3 length: 14 residues. The CDR3 coding sequence is TGTGCCAGCAGTTTCTGGGGGAGGAGTTCACCCCTCCACTTT. Translated, it gives CASSFWGRSSPLHF.

This CDR3 is CSARILATGGNEQFF. The CDR3 DNA is TGCAGTGCTAGAATACTAGCGACGGGCGGTAATGAGCAGTTCTTC. This chain links TRBV20-1 with TRBJ2-1; 7 nucleotides align to TRBD2. The CDR3 has 15 residues. The germline CDR1 and CDR2 sequences are DFQATT and SNEGSKA (reference sequence). The junction had 11 bases not matched to a gene; V was cut back by 2 bases and J by 7 bases.

This clonotype was observed a handful of times. The rearrangement links TRBV28 to TRBJ1-5, with D perhaps matching TRBD1 (5 bases). Germline-derived CDR1 and CDR2 are MDHEN and SYDVKM. The CDR3 sequence is 14 residues long. Trimming removed 6 bases at V and 3 bases at J, with 12 bases between. The CDR3 bases are TGTGCCAGCAGACCGGGACCCTACAATCAGCCCCAGCATTTT. Translation gives CASRPGPYNQPQHF.

The chain couples TRBV12-3 or TRBV12-4 to TRBJ2-2; no clear D. V dropped 3 bases and J dropped 6 bases, with 23 bases sitting between them. CDR3 length: 18 amino acids. CDR3 bases: TGTGCCAGCAGTTTTCCCGGTTGGAGTACACGGCCCCCCGGGGAGCTGTTTTTT. Translating gives CASSFPGWSTRPPGELFF.

In this sample, this clonotype turned up many times. This chain uses TRBV12-3 or TRBV12-4 with TRBJ1-5; 8 nucleotides match TRBD1. The CDR3 is 18 residues long. V was clipped by 8 bases and J by 1 base; unmatched bases: 16. The CDR3 protein is CASARGAGGVRSNQPQHF. CDR3 coding DNA: TGTGCCAGCGCTAGGGGGGCAGGGGGCGTCCGGAGCAATCAGCCCCAGCATTTT.

This clonotype appeared a few times. The rearrangement uses TRBV28 and TRBJ1-6; 8 bases are shared with TRBD1. Germline trimming cut 4 bases from V and 8 bases from J; bases unmatched to any gene: 10. The CDR3 loop spans 16 amino acids. Germline CDR1 MDHEN, CDR2 SYDVKM. This CDR3 reads CASSSDPGTGYSPLHF. CDR3 DNA sequence: TGTGCCAGCAGTTCCGACCCCGGGACAGGTTATTCACCCCTCCACTTT.

This chain uses TRBV27 with TRBJ2-3; D is uncertain. The CDR3 runs to 14 residues. Trimming took off 5 bases at V and 2 bases at J, with 11 bases between the two ends. CDR1 MNHEY and CDR2 SMNVEV come from the germline V gene (reference sequence). The CDR3 loop is CASSPPQLTDTQYF. CDR3 nucleotides: TGTGCCAGCAGTCCCCCACAGCTCACAGATACGCAGTATTTT.

This clonotype was detected only a few times. The chain recombines TRBV7-2 with TRBJ2-4, with D unresolved. This CDR3 is 14 amino acids long. CDR1 is SGHTA, CDR2 FQGNSA, per germline. V was shortened by 1 base and J by 6 bases, with 10 bases between the two germline ends. The CDR3 region is CASSLGPGVNIQYF. In DNA form, the CDR3 reads TGTGCCAGCAGCTTAGGTCCTGGGGTAAACATTCAGTACTTC.